The rows below give T cell receptor beta chains drawn from one sample of a study of blood T cell repertoires in COVID-19. The protocol was immunoSEQ multiplex PCR, while the TCRdb copy is restricted to in-frame clones and leaves out a portion. The table lists over 150,000 clones, approximately 85% of them singletons. Input material: PBMCs or T cells enriched from blood (not recorded which). Receptor source: a middle-aged man who had recovered from COVID-19. The conserved cysteine and the conserved F or W are not part of the CDR3 here.

v_gene	j_gene	CDR3aa
TRBV6-2/TRBV6-3	TRBJ1-2	ASSWTAYGYT
TRBV6-5	TRBJ2-1	ASRGGQGADEQF
TRBV5-6	TRBJ1-2	ASTEDSYGYT
TRBV2	TRBJ1-5	ASIQDSNQPQH
TRBV5-8	TRBJ1-4	ASSRQGQTNEKLF
TRBV5-4	TRBJ2-2	ASSQDRVNTGELF
TRBV4-1	TRBJ1-3	ASSREQGYDSGNTIY
TRBV5-6	TRBJ2-3	ATSPKSLAGGDTQY
TRBV4-3	TRBJ2-1	ASSQDPEREGFNEQF
TRBV19	TRBJ2-2	ASSIKGRLTGELF
TRBV10-2	TRBJ1-5	ASSVVRANQPQH
TRBV10-3	TRBJ2-5	AISESGVETQY
TRBV29-1	TRBJ1-2	SVEKRGSYGYT
TRBV25-1	TRBJ1-2	ASSEGFHGYT
TRBV4-3	TRBJ1-4	ASSQEGGAGEKLF
TRBV4-3	TRBJ2-1	ASSQDRDYYNEQF
TRBV5-1	TRBJ1-2	ASSFSGDYGYT
TRBV5-5	TRBJ2-3	ASSLSGSGDTQY
TRBV28	TRBJ1-1	ASSFSGWNTEAF
TRBV7-2	TRBJ2-3	ASSSDSIPDTQY
TRBV28	TRBJ1-5	ASWGLNSNQPQH
TRBV7-9	TRBJ1-1	ASRSGGNTEAF
TRBV18	TRBJ1-4	ASSPRTGGAGEKLF
TRBV5-6	TRBJ2-2	ASSLARGGELF
TRBV7-3	TRBJ2-3	ASSLLRGGDTQY
TRBV19	TRBJ1-2	ASSIRDMGGYT
TRBV5-4	TRBJ2-2	ASSPRMGGRTGELF
TRBV5-3	TRBJ2-1	ARSLETSGRERAYNEQF
TRBV5-4	TRBJ2-3	ASSLRTSGYTDTQY
TRBV28	TRBJ2-1	ASKPGLLYNEQF
TRBV18	TRBJ1-5	ASSPPAGLAYQPQH